The 5 T cell receptor beta chains in this list originate from one sample, sequenced in a study of neoadjuvant anti-PD-1 for oral cavity cancer. Data came from immunoSEQ multiplex PCR; TCRdb stores just in-frame clones and leaves some out. The sample records some 14,000 clones, roughly 79% being singletons. Time point meaning: after neoadjuvant nivolumab, at surgical resection. The sample consisted of PBMCs, taken after nivolumab (anti-PD-1) treatment. The receptor source for this set is a person aged 35-79 years with oral cavity squamous cell carcinoma.

This chain uses TRBV30 with TRBJ2-7; TRBD1 agrees at 10 bases. There are 14 residues in the CDR3. J lost 4 bases, V lost 5 bases, and 8 bases had no gene match. CDR1 and CDR2 from the germline V gene are GTSNPN and SVGIG (reference sequence). The chain's CDR3 is CAWSDRGLWYEQYF. The DNA for the CDR3 is TGTGCCTGGTCTGACAGGGGGCTTTGGTACGAGCAGTACTTC.

In this sample, this clone turned up a few times. The DNA of the CDR3 is TGTGCCAGCAGTGAAAACGGACAGGCCGCTGAAGCTTTCTTT. Translation gives CASSENGQAAEAFF. The chain carries TRBV25-1 and TRBJ1-1; 7 nucleotides agree with TRBD1. Germline assignment: CDR1 MGHDK and CDR2 SYGVNS. The V segment lost 2 bases and the J segment 6 bases; nucleotides outside the gene matches: 6. There are 14 residues in the CDR3.

The J gene is TRBJ2-3, the V gene TRBV25-1, with D uncertain. V shed 5 bases and J shed 2 bases, with 14 bases lying between them. Germline assignment: CDR1 MGHDK and CDR2 SYGVNS. The CDR3 loop spans 15 amino acids. Written as DNA, the CDR3 is TGTGCCAGCAGTAACTTGAGGTTCCCCACAGATACGCAGTATTTT. Its protein is CASSNLRFPTDTQYF. Together with reference TRBV25-1 and TRBJ2-3, the CDR3 gives the full variable domain: EADIYQTPRYLVIGTGKKITLECSQTMGHDKMYWYQQDPGMELHLIHYSYGVNSTEKGDLSSESTVSRIRTEHFPLTLESARPSHTSQYLCASSNLRFPTDTQYFGPGTRLTVL.

This rearrangement joins TRBV25-1 to TRBJ2-7; maybe TRBD2 (6 bases). Germline values: CDR1 MGHDK, CDR2 SYGVNS. V was pared by 3 bases and J by 3 bases, with 12 bases between. This CDR3 is built from 14 residues. CDR3 protein: CASSEAGGIYEQYF. CDR3 sequence (DNA): TGTGCCAGCAGTGAGGCCGGCGGGATCTACGAGCAGTACTTC.

The J gene is TRBJ2-7, the V gene TRBV6-5, with 11 bases lining up with TRBD2. Per the germline V gene, CDR1 is MNHEY and CDR2 is SVGAGI. This CDR3 region has 14 residues. Trimming removed 7 bases from V and 5 bases from J; junction bases left unmatched: 7. CDR3 bases: TGTGCCAGCACCCCCCATAGCGGGAGGGACGAGCAGTACTTC. It specifies CASTPHSGRDEQYF.